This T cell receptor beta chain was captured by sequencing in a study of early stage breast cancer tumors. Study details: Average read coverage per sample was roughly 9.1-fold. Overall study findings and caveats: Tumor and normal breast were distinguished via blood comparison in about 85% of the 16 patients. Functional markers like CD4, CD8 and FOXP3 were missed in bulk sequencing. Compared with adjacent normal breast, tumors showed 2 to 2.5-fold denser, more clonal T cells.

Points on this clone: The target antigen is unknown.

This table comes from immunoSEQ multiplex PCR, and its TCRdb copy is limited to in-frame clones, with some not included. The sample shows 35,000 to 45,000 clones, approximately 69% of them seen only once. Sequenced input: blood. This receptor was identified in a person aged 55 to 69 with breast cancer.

CDR3 sequence (DNA): TGTGCCAGCAGTCCCCGCCCGGGACAGGGGGCTTTAAAACTGTTTTTT. Its protein product is CASSPRPGQGALKLFF. The rearrangement joins TRBV27 to TRBJ1-4, with 12 nucleotides matching TRBD1. The germline CDR1 and CDR2 sequences are MNHEY and SMNVEV (reference sequence). The CDR3 loop spans 16 amino acids. V gave up 5 bases and J gave up 10 bases; unmatched junction bases: 11.